Here is one T cell receptor beta chain with its context. The target of this receptor is not known. No qualities accompany the bases; no much larger clone lies one base away. TCR CDR3 regions were amplified from genomic DNA by multiplex PCR using the deep immunoSEQ assay. Extracted genomic DNA from each cell subset was spread evenly across all wells of several immunoSEQ 96-well plates, with each plate serving as a replicate. Each replicate PCR for sorted subsets received around 210 ng genomic DNA, equal to 30,000 or so T cell genomes. Purified libraries were quantified with a Qubit 3.0 fluorometer, sized on a Bioanalyzer 2100, and re-quantified with the KAPA Library Quantification kit. Every immunoSEQ 96-well plate was sequenced on a dedicated single-read 150-cycle Illumina NextSeq 550 flow cell. The published analysis was carried out like this. Because only junctional sequences without quality scores were contained in the immunoSEQ output, filtering matching that applied to full-length reads could not be performed. To assign V/J genes and CDR3, sequences were annotated against IMGT germline references using PyIR, a Python wrapper for IgBLAST v1.9. Reads were removed for weak V/J assignments (E-value above 1e-6), missing CDR3, stop codons, out-of-frame junctions, or ambiguous translated residues. V3J clonotypes were defined as sequences sharing an identical inferred V gene, J gene, and CDR3 amino acid sequence. To compute the percentage overlap between repertoires, the number of shared unique clonotypes was divided by the size of the smaller repertoire. Repertoire richness was assessed with RTK rarefaction, the Chao1 estimator, and Recon v2.1 estimates of unobserved clonotypes. Generation probabilities were computed with OLGA for all TCRbeta clonotypes obtained by the gDNA method from a handful of donors. Here the immuneACCESS table is served through TCRdb, limited to in-frame sequences with V and J called. Missing clones are a known gap in these copies; in checked studies unresolved V genes cover under half, and the rest lacks a known reason. Clone size and V and J calls were adopted from that table, with D and trimming inferred from the DNA. The sample table shows around 1.9 million clones, and approximately 94% are seen once. The ten largest account for more than 1.5% of the sample.

CD8 naive samples were CD45RO-negative cells positively selected for CCR7, giving a CD45RA+CCR7+ population that excluded TemRA cells. Donors were healthy HIV-negative adults with no recently reported acute infections or vaccinations. Only Caucasian adults living in Nashville, Tennessee, USA were represented among the donors. Blood was collected by leukapheresis, and PBMCs were isolated by Ficoll-Histopaque density gradient centrifugation and then cryopreserved in liquid nitrogen vapor phase. Purity and quantity of every magnetically sorted T cell population were checked by analytical flow cytometry. From each sorted fraction, genomic DNA was isolated and quantified by UV absorbance on a Nanodrop 2000c. The germline V gene encodes CDR1 MDHEN and CDR2 SYDVKM. There are 15 amino acids in the CDR3, from cysteine to phenylalanine inclusive. CDR3 DNA is the only sequence kept; it has 45 bases, read in frame from the first base. The junction shows trimming of 7 bases on V and 0 bases on J, plus 14 bases between the germline ends.

This entry belongs to a study of shared clonotypes between healthy human individuals (dated by TCRdb to about 2020). Turning to the overall study: A couple of women and a few men aged 18 to 49 years were included in the cohort. To increase sequencing depth and limit assay-specific biases, TCR repertoire library preparation and sequencing were carried out by different laboratories using diverse techniques. For each donor, CD4 naive and CD4 memory were each given three plates, CD8 naive was given two plates, and CD8 memory was given one plate. Blood TCR repertoires of about 5 healthy adults were deeply sequenced to estimate repertoire size and the extent of clonotype sharing between individuals. Per donor, leukapheresis produced somewhere between about 0.85 and 8.9 billion PBMCs. General findings and caveats noted by the study authors: Clonotypes shared by all four sorted-subset donors showed higher generation probabilities than non-shared clonotypes. Because the study included a small number of donors, the genetic and exposure-history diversity represented was limited. Pairwise subsampling indicated that sequencing depth was expected to affect the degree of clonotype sharing among donors. Sampling was restricted to blood, and TCR repertoires in tissue are likely to differ from TCR repertoires in blood. Larger estimated clonotype richness was generally found for naive subsets than for memory subsets. Incomplete sequencing was indicated by rarefaction of sorted-subset datasets, despite the large sequencing depth. Roughly 5% of naive CD4, 3.5% of naive CD8, approximately 2% of memory CD4, and 0.35% to 0.4% of memory CD8 clonotypes were shared across four donors.

Sequencing used naive CD8+ T cells from PBMCs. The cell subset or site label, read with the paper, signifies: CD45RA+CCR7+. Recombination connected TRBV28 to TRBJ2-3, with the D gene tentatively TRBD1 or TRBD2, based on 5 matching bases in each. The source is a man in his late teens or twenties in good health. Some clones in this sample may be carry-over from other donors' samples. This receptor carries the CDR3 CASTLWGSSTDTQYF. The DNA sequence reads TGTGCCAGCACCTTATGGGGGTCTAGCACAGATACGCAGTATTTT. Supplemented by the reference TRBV28 and TRBJ2-3 proteins around the CDR3, the complete variable domain is DVKVTQSSRYLVKRTGEKVFLECVQDMDHENMFWYRQDPGLGLRLIYFSYDVKMKEKGDIPEGYSVSREKKERFSLILESASTNQTSMYLCASTLWGSSTDTQYFGPGTRLTVL.